One and the same sample provided the 8 T cell receptor beta chains below, sequenced in a study of blood T cell repertoires in COVID-19. The protocol was immunoSEQ multiplex PCR, while the TCRdb copy is restricted to in-frame clones and leaves out a portion. The table lists a few hundred thousand clones, roughly 90% of them singletons, with under 1.3% in the top ten. The sequenced material came from PBMCs or T cells enriched from blood (not recorded which). Receptors were obtained from a woman in her 30s who had recovered from COVID-19.

The chain joins TRBV5-4 to TRBJ2-5, with D perhaps TRBD2 (5 bases). Deletions cut 1 base from V and 0 bases from J, with 13 bases between. This CDR3 comprises 16 residues. Germline V lookup: CDR1 SGHNT, CDR2 YYREEE (reference sequence). The CDR3: CASSLSSGLYQETQYF. The CDR3 DNA is TGTGCCAGCAGCTTGTCGAGCGGCCTATACCAAGAGACCCAGTACTTC.

The rearrangement uses TRBV3-1 (or the pseudogene TRBV3-2) and TRBJ2-3, with TRBD2 matching 10 bases. CDR1 and CDR2 from the germline V gene are LGHDT and YNNKEL (reference sequence). J lost 0 bases, V lost 1 base, and 4 bases had no gene match. This CDR3 has 17 amino acids. CDR3 amino acids: CASSQVGSGGSTDTQYF. The CDR3 coding sequence is TGTGCCAGCAGCCAAGTGGGTAGCGGGGGGAGCACAGATACGCAGTATTTT.

The table lists this clone with a few counts. This same CDR3 is encoded by further DNA sequences in the sample. The J gene is TRBJ2-2, the V gene TRBV24-1, with 9 bases matching TRBD1. In germline, CDR1 is KGHDR, CDR2 SFDVKD. Trimming at V came to 4 bases and at J to 4 bases, leaving 6 bases not matched to a gene. The CDR3 sequence is 16 residues long. CDR3 protein: CATSDPGQGSTGELFF. In DNA, the CDR3 is TGTGCCACCAGTGACCCCGGACAGGGGAGCACCGGGGAGCTGTTTTTT.

CDR3 amino acids: CSASRAGGYNEQFF. In nucleotides, the CDR3 is TGCAGTGCTAGTAGGGCGGGGGGCTACAATGAGCAGTTCTTC. V usage is TRBV20-1 and J usage is TRBJ2-1; the match to TRBD2 covers 8 bases. CDR1 DFQATT and CDR2 SNEGSKA come from the germline V gene (reference sequence). The CDR3 has 14 residues. J gave up 3 bases and V 3 bases, and 4 bases lay outside the gene matches.

The CDR3 loop reads CASSPQGASNNEQFF. DNA for the CDR3: TGTGCCAGCTCACCACAGGGAGCGAGCAACAATGAGCAGTTCTTC. The rearrangement uses TRBV18 and TRBJ2-1; the D gene is possibly TRBD2 (5 bases). The CDR3 consists of 15 residues. Germline V CDR1 and CDR2: KGHSH, LQKENI. Trimming took off 1 base at V and 5 bases at J, with 12 bases between the two ends.

The chain combines TRBV4-3 with TRBJ2-3; the match to TRBD1 covers 7 bases. Germline CDR1 reads LGHNA; CDR2 reads YSLEER. Trimming cost V 0 bases and J 2 bases; bases outside gene matches: 8. This CDR3 region has 17 residues. The CDR3 reads CASSQERDRGFTDTQYF. CDR3 nucleotide sequence: TGCGCCAGCAGCCAAGAACGGGACAGAGGATTCACAGATACGCAGTATTTT.

This chain links TRBV10-3 with TRBJ1-1; 8 bases line up with TRBD1. This CDR3 has 14 amino acids. Trimming removed 6 bases from V and 2 bases from J; junction bases left unmatched: 5. CDR1 and CDR2 (germline): ENHRY, SYGVKD. DNA for the CDR3: TGTGCCATCAGAGGACAGGGACCCAACACTGAAGCTTTCTTT. It encodes CAIRGQGPNTEAFF.

The chain recombines TRBV10-2 with TRBJ2-2, with 7 bases fitting TRBD2. The CDR3 sequence is 15 residues long. The junction had 5 bases not matched to a gene; V was cut back by 7 bases and J by 0 bases. The V gene's germline CDR1 is WSHSY and CDR2 SAAADI. This CDR3 reads CASTGSGTNTGELFF. CDR3 sequence (DNA): TGCGCCAGCACGGGCAGCGGGACGAACACCGGGGAGCTGTTTTTT.